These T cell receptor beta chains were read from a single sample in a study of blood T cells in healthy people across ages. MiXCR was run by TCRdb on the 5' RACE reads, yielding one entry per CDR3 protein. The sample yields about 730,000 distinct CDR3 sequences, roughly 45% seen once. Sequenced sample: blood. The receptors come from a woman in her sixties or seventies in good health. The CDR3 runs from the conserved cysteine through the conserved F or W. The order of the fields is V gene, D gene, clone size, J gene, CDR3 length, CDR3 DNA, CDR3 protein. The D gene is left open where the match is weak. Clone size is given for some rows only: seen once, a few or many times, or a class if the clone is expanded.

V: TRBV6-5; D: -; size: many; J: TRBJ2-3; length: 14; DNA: TGTGCCAGCAGTTACGGGACAAGGGCAGATACGCAGTATTTT; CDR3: CASSYGTRADTQYF
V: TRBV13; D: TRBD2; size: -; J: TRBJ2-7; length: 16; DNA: TGTGCCAGCAGCCCACTGGGACTAGCGGGAGAGCGCGAGCAGTACTTC; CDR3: CASSPLGLAGEREQYF
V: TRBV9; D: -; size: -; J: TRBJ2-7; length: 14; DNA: TGTGCCAGCAGCGTAGAGTACAGAGACTACGAGCAGTACTTC; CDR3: CASSVEYRDYEQYF
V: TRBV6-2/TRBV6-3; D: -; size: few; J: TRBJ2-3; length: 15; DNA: TGTGCCAGCAAAAGGGCCACGGGAGTCACAGATACGCAGTATTTT; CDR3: CASKRATGVTDTQYF
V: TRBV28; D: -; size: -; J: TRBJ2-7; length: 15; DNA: TGTGCCAGCAGTTCCTTCGATAGCGAGCACTACGAGCAGTACTTC; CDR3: CASSSFDSEHYEQYF
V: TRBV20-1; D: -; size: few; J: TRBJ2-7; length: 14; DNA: TGCAGTGCTGACCGGGACCCCGGCTCCTACGAGCAGTACTTC; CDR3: CSADRDPGSYEQYF
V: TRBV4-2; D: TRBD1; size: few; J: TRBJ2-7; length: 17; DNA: TGTGCCAGCAGCCAAGACCCGACAGGGGGCGGCTCCTACGAGCAGTACTTC; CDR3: CASSQDPTGGGSYEQYF
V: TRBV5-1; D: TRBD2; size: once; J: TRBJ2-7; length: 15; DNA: TGCGCCAGCGGGCCGACTAGCGAACCCTACAATGAGCAGTACTTC; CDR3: CASGPTSEPYNEQYF
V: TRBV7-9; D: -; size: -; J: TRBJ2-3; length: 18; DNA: TGTGCCAGCAGCTTACCAGGTCCCCAGAGGGGTAACGCAGATACGCAGTATTTT; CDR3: CASSLPGPQRGNADTQYF
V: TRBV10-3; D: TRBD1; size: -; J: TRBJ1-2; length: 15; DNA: TGTGCCATCAGTGAGTCCCCGGGACAGCCCTATGGCTACACCTTC; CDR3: CAISESPGQPYGYTF